The 2 T cell receptor beta chains presented below share a single source sample, sequenced in a study of Tregs in tolerant kidney transplant recipients. Using immunoSEQ multiplex PCR, the repertoire was profiled, and TCRdb retains in-frame clones only, with some absent. This table holds tens of thousands of clones, roughly 91% found once. Recipients received nonmyeloablative bone marrow transplants from related graft donors, with transient mixed chimerism. Here the sequenced sample was CD4+ T cells from blood (PBMCs), taken 24 months after the transplant. The receptor source for this set is a human patient who received a combined kidney and bone marrow transplant. A share of the T cells may be of graft donor origin.

This rearrangement joins TRBV9 to TRBJ1-4, with 10 bases that match TRBD1. Germline CDR1 and CDR2: SGDLS and YYNGEE. This CDR3 contains 15 residues. The J segment lost 4 bases and the V segment lost 5 bases, leaving 5 bases of the junction unmatched. The CDR3 loop is CASSRGTGDNEKLFF. CDR3 sequence (DNA): TGTGCCAGCAGTAGAGGGACAGGGGATAATGAAAAACTGTTTTTT.

This clone was recorded once. The chain has TRBV7-6 and TRBJ2-7, with 10 bases identical to TRBD2. Germline CDR1 reads SGHVS; CDR2 reads FNYEAQ. The J segment lost 0 bases and the V segment lost 0 bases, leaving 5 bases of the junction unmatched. The CDR3 covers 17 residues. Here the CDR3 reads CASSLAPLAGTSYEQYF. In DNA, the CDR3 is TGTGCCAGCAGCTTAGCCCCACTAGCGGGGACCTCCTACGAGCAGTACTTC. Full variable domain (rest looked up from reference TRBV7-6 and TRBJ2-7): GAGVSQSPRYKVTKRGQDVALRCDPISGHVSLYWYRQALGQGPEFLTYFNYEAQQDKSGLPNDRFSAERPEGSISTLTIQRTEQRDSAMYRCASSLAPLAGTSYEQYFGPGTRLTVT.